This paragraph reports one T cell receptor beta chain. What it recognizes is unknown. A much larger clone differs by one base, so this may be a read error. The record originates from a study of breast tumors, draining lymph nodes, adjacent tissues. Germline lookup yields CDR1 SGHTA and CDR2 FQGNSA. The CDR3 loop spans 14 amino acids. Via MiXCR, TCRdb re-called the multiplex PCR reads, giving one row per CDR3 protein. This table has approximately 210,000 distinct CDR3 sequences, roughly 30% appearing once. Breast cancer patients provided tissue from their axillary draining lymph nodes. Study-wide results and limits: The lymph node origin of tumor T cells was framed as consistent with a hypothesis, not demonstrated. Data fit most tumor T cells coming from lymph node, expanding in tumor. Tumor repertoires ranked between lymph nodes and nontumor tissue in diversity, with V and J gene preferences.

The chain has TRBV7-2 and TRBJ2-4, with D possibly being TRBD1 or TRBD2 (5 bases each). This clonotype was sampled from a female donor with breast cancer. Some clones in this sample may be carry-over from other donors' samples. Sequenced: axillary lymph node tissue. This CDR3 reads CASSLEWGRNIQCF. CDR3 nucleotides: TGTGCCAGCAGCTTAGAGTGGGGGAGAAACATTCAGTGCTTC.